This is a list of T cell receptor beta chains from one sample in a study of T cell repertoires in cytomegalovirus infection. TCRdb itself ran the reads through MiXCR, one entry per CDR3 protein. The sample records 200,000 to 300,000 distinct CDR3 sequences, roughly an eighth being singletons. Input material: PBMCs. The receptors here all came from a human donor in good health (CMV status not recorded). Some clones in this sample may be carry-over from other donors' samples. Each CDR3 is given with its conserved first and last residue. The order of the fields is clone size, D gene, J gene, V gene, CDR3 DNA, CDR3 protein. A D gene is named only where the DNA matches it firmly. Expanded clones get a size class; other rows say once, few or many, or leave the size out.

clone size: once; D gene: TRBD1; J gene: TRBJ2-3; V gene: TRBV4-1; CDR3 DNA: TGCGCCAGCAGCCCTAGTGCCGGGACAGCGAACACAGATACGCAGTATTTT; CDR3 protein: CASSPSAGTANTDTQYF
clone size: .; D gene: .; J gene: TRBJ1-5; V gene: TRBV6-5; CDR3 DNA: TGTGCCAGCAGTTACTCCCAGAATCAGCCCCAGCATTTT; CDR3 protein: CASSYSQNQPQHF
clone size: many; D gene: .; J gene: TRBJ2-5; V gene: TRBV7-2; CDR3 DNA: TGTGCCAGCAGCTTTGAGGCACGGCAGGTGGGGACCCAGTACTTC; CDR3 protein: CASSFEARQVGTQYF
clone size: few; D gene: TRBD1; J gene: TRBJ2-7; V gene: TRBV7-2; CDR3 DNA: TGTGCCAGCAGCTTAGGGGGCAGGGGGCTCGACGAGCAGTACTTC; CDR3 protein: CASSLGGRGLDEQYF
clone size: many; D gene: TRBD2; J gene: TRBJ2-3; V gene: TRBV7-2; CDR3 DNA: TGTGCCAGCAGCTCTCCGCGGGAGGTTACAGATACGCAGTATTTT; CDR3 protein: CASSSPREVTDTQYF
clone size: many; D gene: .; J gene: TRBJ2-3; V gene: TRBV28; CDR3 DNA: TGTGCCAATATGACAGGAGTGAGGACAGATACGCAGTATTTT; CDR3 protein: CANMTGVRTDTQYF
clone size: many; D gene: TRBD1; J gene: TRBJ1-1; V gene: TRBV7-2; CDR3 DNA: TGTGCCAGCAGCTTAGTGGGACAGACTGAAGCTTTCTTT; CDR3 protein: CASSLVGQTEAFF
clone size: many; D gene: TRBD1; J gene: TRBJ1-6; V gene: TRBV5-1; CDR3 DNA: TGCGCCAGCAGCTTCGGGACAGATAATTCACCCCTCCACTTT; CDR3 protein: CASSFGTDNSPLHF
clone size: few; D gene: .; J gene: TRBJ2-7; V gene: TRBV29-1; CDR3 DNA: TGCAGCGCCCTGATCGGGCAGGCACGAGAGCAGTACTTC; CDR3 protein: CSALIGQAREQYF
clone size: many; D gene: TRBD1; J gene: TRBJ2-7; V gene: TRBV4-2; CDR3 DNA: TGTGCCAGCAGCCAAAGACAGGGCCCCTACGAGCAGTACTTC; CDR3 protein: CASSQRQGPYEQYF
clone size: .; D gene: .; J gene: TRBJ2-5; V gene: TRBV3-1; CDR3 DNA: TGTGCCAGCAGCCAAGATGTGAAGGGAGAGGAGACCCAGTACTTC; CDR3 protein: CASSQDVKGEETQYF
clone size: many; D gene: .; J gene: TRBJ2-7; V gene: TRBV7-2; CDR3 DNA: TGTGCCAGCAGCTCCCCGGTCAAGGACCCAATTTCCGAGGAGCAGTACTTC; CDR3 protein: CASSSPVKDPISEEQYF
clone size: many; D gene: .; J gene: TRBJ1-1; V gene: TRBV10-3; CDR3 DNA: TGTGCCATCACCTCTCGCGACCCTGTGGGGGGGGTGAACACTGAAGCTTTCTTT; CDR3 protein: CAITSRDPVGGVNTEAFF
clone size: few; D gene: .; J gene: TRBJ1-2; V gene: TRBV28; CDR3 DNA: TGTGCCAGCTCGTCAGGCGGAATAGCTAACTATGGCTACACCTTC; CDR3 protein: CASSSGGIANYGYTF
clone size: .; D gene: .; J gene: TRBJ1-2; V gene: TRBV5-1; CDR3 DNA: TGCGCCAGCAGCTTGAATCCGGGGATCCCCTATGGCTACACCTTC; CDR3 protein: CASSLNPGIPYGYTF
clone size: many; D gene: TRBD2; J gene: TRBJ2-3; V gene: TRBV7-2; CDR3 DNA: TGTGCCAGCAGCTTACTAGCGGGGGGGCCTCCAGATACGCAGTATTTT; CDR3 protein: CASSLLAGGPPDTQYF
clone size: many; D gene: .; J gene: TRBJ1-2; V gene: TRBV11-2; CDR3 DNA: TGTGCCAGCAGCCTTGACAGGAACTATGGCTACACCTTC; CDR3 protein: CASSLDRNYGYTF
clone size: few; D gene: .; J gene: TRBJ2-1; V gene: TRBV4-3; CDR3 DNA: TGCGCCAGCAGCCAAGCCACGACAGGGAGGGATGAGCAGTTCTTC; CDR3 protein: CASSQATTGRDEQFF
clone size: few; D gene: .; J gene: TRBJ2-3; V gene: TRBV7-9; CDR3 DNA: TGTGCCAGCAGCTTCGAATCACTGGCAGATACGCAGTATTTT; CDR3 protein: CASSFESLADTQYF
clone size: many; D gene: .; J gene: TRBJ2-1; V gene: TRBV7-9; CDR3 DNA: TGTGCCAGCACTCCCTCAGGGGTGGAAAGGCAGTTCTTC; CDR3 protein: CASTPSGVERQFF
clone size: .; D gene: .; J gene: TRBJ1-2; V gene: TRBV27; CDR3 DNA: TGTGCCAGCAGTTTCCCATACAGGGACTATGGCTACACCTTC; CDR3 protein: CASSFPYRDYGYTF
clone size: few; D gene: .; J gene: TRBJ1-4; V gene: TRBV10-3; CDR3 DNA: TGTGCCATCAGTGTGGGTGGGGAGAATGAAAAACTGTTTTTT; CDR3 protein: CAISVGGENEKLFF
clone size: few; D gene: .; J gene: TRBJ1-4; V gene: TRBV6-1; CDR3 DNA: TGTGCCAGCAGTGAAGTGGCGGCGGAGGAAAAACTGTTTTTT; CDR3 protein: CASSEVAAEEKLFF
clone size: few; D gene: .; J gene: TRBJ2-2; V gene: TRBV10-3; CDR3 DNA: TGTGCCATCAGTGACTTGGACTTGAACACCGGGGAGCTGTTTTTT; CDR3 protein: CAISDLDLNTGELFF
clone size: .; D gene: TRBD2; J gene: TRBJ2-4; V gene: TRBV2; CDR3 DNA: TGTGCCAGCACCTCAGCGGGGGAGATTGCCAAAAACATTCAGTACTTC; CDR3 protein: CASTSAGEIAKNIQYF
clone size: few; D gene: .; J gene: TRBJ1-2; V gene: TRBV6-2/TRBV6-3; CDR3 DNA: TGTGAGTGTAGAGGCAACTATGGCTACACCTTC; CDR3 protein: CECRGNYGYTF
clone size: few; D gene: .; J gene: TRBJ1-4; V gene: TRBV5-1; CDR3 DNA: TGCGCCAGCAGCTTGACGGTATTAGGCGAAAAACTGTTTTTT; CDR3 protein: CASSLTVLGEKLFF
clone size: many; D gene: .; J gene: TRBJ2-7; V gene: TRBV7-8; CDR3 DNA: TGTGCCAGCAGCTTAGATGCTCCGTACAACGAGCAGTACTTC; CDR3 protein: CASSLDAPYNEQYF
clone size: few; D gene: .; J gene: TRBJ1-2; V gene: TRBV29-1; CDR3 DNA: .; CDR3 protein: CSVGLGTVNTF
clone size: many; D gene: .; J gene: TRBJ1-1; V gene: TRBV28; CDR3 DNA: TGTGCCAGCAGTTTAATGGTCACTGAAGCTTTCTTT; CDR3 protein: CASSLMVTEAFF
clone size: few; D gene: .; J gene: TRBJ1-1; V gene: TRBV18; CDR3 DNA: TGTGCCAGCTCACCATTAGCCCAGGGTTCGGACACTGAAGCTTTCTTT; CDR3 protein: CASSPLAQGSDTEAFF
clone size: .; D gene: .; J gene: TRBJ1-2; V gene: TRBV5-1; CDR3 DNA: TGCGCCAGCAGCTTGGAGGTCAGCAAGGGGGACCACACCTTC; CDR3 protein: CASSLEVSKGDHTF
clone size: many; D gene: .; J gene: TRBJ1-2; V gene: TRBV7-2; CDR3 DNA: TGTGCCAGCAGCCCGTTACAGGGTAACTATGGCTACACCTTC; CDR3 protein: CASSPLQGNYGYTF
clone size: .; D gene: TRBD2; J gene: TRBJ2-7; V gene: TRBV20-1; CDR3 DNA: TGCAGTGCTAGTCCCGGGACTAGCTCCTACGAGCAGTACTTC; CDR3 protein: CSASPGTSSYEQYF
clone size: few; D gene: .; J gene: TRBJ2-2; V gene: TRBV2; CDR3 DNA: TGTGCCAGCACCCCAATAGGGACCACCGGGGAGCTGTTTTTT; CDR3 protein: CASTPIGTTGELFF
clone size: many; D gene: TRBD2; J gene: TRBJ2-1; V gene: TRBV7-2; CDR3 DNA: TGTGCCAGCACGTTAGCGGGAGGGCCAAGTGAGCAGTTCTTC; CDR3 protein: CASTLAGGPSEQFF
clone size: .; D gene: .; J gene: TRBJ1-1; V gene: TRBV28; CDR3 DNA: TGTGCCAGCAGAACCCCCGGCGCAGTTGCCGCGGGGGACACTGAAGCTTTCTTT; CDR3 protein: CASRTPGAVAAGDTEAFF
clone size: .; D gene: .; J gene: TRBJ2-2; V gene: TRBV5-4; CDR3 DNA: TGTGCCAGCAGCTTGACTAGTGGGCCGGGAACCGGGGAGCTGTTTTTT; CDR3 protein: CASSLTSGPGTGELFF
clone size: many; D gene: TRBD1; J gene: TRBJ1-1; V gene: TRBV5-6; CDR3 DNA: TGTGCCAGCAGCTTTGGGACAGGGACCTACACTGAAGCTTTCTTT; CDR3 protein: CASSFGTGTYTEAFF
clone size: .; D gene: .; J gene: TRBJ1-3; V gene: TRBV19; CDR3 DNA: TGTGCCAGTAGTATCGCCAGGGGAAACACCATATATTTT; CDR3 protein: CASSIARGNTIYF
clone size: many; D gene: TRBD2; J gene: TRBJ2-3; V gene: TRBV29-1; CDR3 DNA: TGCAGCGTACCTCCGCCTGGGGCAGCGGGAGGGAATACGCAGTATTTT; CDR3 protein: CSVPPPGAAGGNTQYF
clone size: .; D gene: .; J gene: TRBJ2-3; V gene: TRBV7-9; CDR3 DNA: TGTGCCAGCAGCTTAAGACGATCAGAGCCCACAGATACGCAGTATTTT; CDR3 protein: CASSLRRSEPTDTQYF
clone size: many; D gene: TRBD1; J gene: TRBJ1-5; V gene: TRBV7-2; CDR3 DNA: TGTGCCAGCAGCTTAGACAGGGGAATCGGTCAGCCCCAGCATTTT; CDR3 protein: CASSLDRGIGQPQHF
clone size: many; D gene: .; J gene: TRBJ1-5; V gene: TRBV6-1; CDR3 DNA: TGTGCCAGCAGTAGGAACAGAGGCAATCAGCCCCAGCATTTT; CDR3 protein: CASSRNRGNQPQHF
clone size: many; D gene: TRBD1; J gene: TRBJ2-5; V gene: TRBV4-3; CDR3 DNA: TGCGCCAGCAGCCAAGCGTGGACAGGGGGCAACGAAGAGACCCAGTACTTC; CDR3 protein: CASSQAWTGGNEETQYF
clone size: .; D gene: TRBD1; J gene: TRBJ2-5; V gene: TRBV19; CDR3 DNA: TGTGCCAGTAGTAGCTATTCCGGGACAGGCCAAGAGACCCAGTACTTC; CDR3 protein: CASSSYSGTGQETQYF
clone size: many; D gene: .; J gene: TRBJ2-7; V gene: TRBV5-1; CDR3 DNA: TGCGCCAGCAGCACCCTGGGGGCAGGGAGCTCCTACGAGCAGTACTTC; CDR3 protein: CASSTLGAGSSYEQYF
clone size: many; D gene: TRBD2; J gene: TRBJ2-7; V gene: TRBV20-1; CDR3 DNA: TGCAGTGCTAGAGATGGCGGGAGCAACAACGAGCAGTACTTC; CDR3 protein: CSARDGGSNNEQYF
clone size: many; D gene: TRBD1; J gene: TRBJ1-1; V gene: TRBV20-1; CDR3 DNA: TGCAGTGCTGACGGCCCGGGACAGGTGAACACTGAAGCTTTCTTT; CDR3 protein: CSADGPGQVNTEAFF
clone size: many; D gene: .; J gene: TRBJ1-2; V gene: TRBV6-1; CDR3 DNA: TGTGCCAGCAGTGAATTGCGGAACCTAGTCGAGGGCTACACCTTC; CDR3 protein: CASSELRNLVEGYTF
clone size: few; D gene: TRBD1; J gene: TRBJ2-7; V gene: TRBV19; CDR3 DNA: TGTGCCAGCACTAAGGACAGGGGAGGCGAGCAGTACTTC; CDR3 protein: CASTKDRGGEQYF
clone size: many; D gene: .; J gene: TRBJ1-1; V gene: TRBV7-2; CDR3 DNA: TGTGCCAGCAGCTCTTCCGGCCCGAACACTGAAGCTTTCTTT; CDR3 protein: CASSSSGPNTEAFF
clone size: .; D gene: .; J gene: TRBJ1-2; V gene: TRBV5-5; CDR3 DNA: TGTGCCAGCAGCTCATCGCGGCGGGGGGCTCCCCCCTATGGCTACACCTTC; CDR3 protein: CASSSSRRGAPPYGYTF
clone size: few; D gene: .; J gene: TRBJ1-2; V gene: TRBV29-1; CDR3 DNA: TGCAGCGTTGTGAGAGACAGGAACATCTATGGCTACACCTTC; CDR3 protein: CSVVRDRNIYGYTF